Listed below are T cell receptor beta chains from one sample, sequenced in a study of metastatic and nonmetastatic thyroid tumors. TCRdb reanalyzed the PCR reads via MiXCR. Of approximately 9,900 clones in the sample, 9.5% to 12% were seen once. Source material: tumor tissue. Receptor source: a female donor with papillary thyroid cancer or a benign thyroid nodule (not recorded which). Some clones in this sample may be carry-over from other donors' samples. Each CDR3 is given with its conserved first and last residue. Fields, in order: CDR3 protein, CDR3 DNA, J gene, V gene, clone size, D gene. The D gene is left open where the match is weak. Some rows have no size entry. The others give once, few or many, or a class for an expanded clone.

cdr3_aa: CATSQGINQPQHF
cdr3_nt: TGTGCCACCTCACAGGGGATTAATCAGCCCCAGCATTTT
j_call: TRBJ1-5
v_call: TRBV2
clone_size: medium-sized
d_call: TRBD1

cdr3_aa: CASSPGGGQVLFF
cdr3_nt: TGTGCCAGCAGCCCGGGGGGGGGCCAAGTACTGTTTTTT
j_call: TRBJ1-4
v_call: TRBV11-2
clone_size: many
d_call: NA

cdr3_aa: CASRSGGGANNQPQHF
cdr3_nt: TGTGCCAGCAGGTCGGGTGGGGGCGCGAACAATCAGCCCCAGCATTTT
j_call: TRBJ1-5
v_call: TRBV2
clone_size: many
d_call: NA

cdr3_aa: CASSRTGGYEQYF
cdr3_nt: TGTGCCAGTAGTAGGACAGGGGGATACGAGCAGTACTTC
j_call: TRBJ2-7
v_call: TRBV19
clone_size: medium-sized
d_call: TRBD1

cdr3_aa: CASSPRDSREAFF
cdr3_nt: TGTGCCAGCAGCCCCAGGGACAGCCGTGAAGCTTTCTTT
j_call: TRBJ1-1
v_call: TRBV5-4
clone_size: many
d_call: TRBD1

cdr3_aa: CASSPSGAEAFF
cdr3_nt: TGTGCCAGCAGTCCTTCGGGGGCTGAAGCTTTCTTT
j_call: TRBJ1-1
v_call: TRBV28
clone_size: many
d_call: NA

cdr3_aa: CASSFPRADSYNEQFF
cdr3_nt: TGTGCCAGCAGCTTCCCGAGGGCGGACTCCTACAATGAGCAGTTCTTC
j_call: TRBJ2-1
v_call: TRBV5-4
clone_size: NA
d_call: NA

cdr3_aa: CASSEGGGRGNQPQHF
cdr3_nt: TGTGCCAGCAGTGAAGGAGGGGGCAGGGGGAATCAGCCCCAGCATTTT
j_call: TRBJ1-5
v_call: TRBV6-1
clone_size: medium-sized
d_call: TRBD1

cdr3_aa: CASTPSSGNTIYF
cdr3_nt: TGTGCCAGCACCCCTTCCTCTGGAAACACCATATATTTT
j_call: TRBJ1-3
v_call: TRBV7-9
clone_size: many
d_call: NA

cdr3_aa: CASSPGQGRTEAFF
cdr3_nt: TGCGCCAGCAGCCCTGGACAGGGCCGCACTGAAGCTTTCTTT
j_call: TRBJ1-1
v_call: TRBV4-1
clone_size: many
d_call: TRBD1